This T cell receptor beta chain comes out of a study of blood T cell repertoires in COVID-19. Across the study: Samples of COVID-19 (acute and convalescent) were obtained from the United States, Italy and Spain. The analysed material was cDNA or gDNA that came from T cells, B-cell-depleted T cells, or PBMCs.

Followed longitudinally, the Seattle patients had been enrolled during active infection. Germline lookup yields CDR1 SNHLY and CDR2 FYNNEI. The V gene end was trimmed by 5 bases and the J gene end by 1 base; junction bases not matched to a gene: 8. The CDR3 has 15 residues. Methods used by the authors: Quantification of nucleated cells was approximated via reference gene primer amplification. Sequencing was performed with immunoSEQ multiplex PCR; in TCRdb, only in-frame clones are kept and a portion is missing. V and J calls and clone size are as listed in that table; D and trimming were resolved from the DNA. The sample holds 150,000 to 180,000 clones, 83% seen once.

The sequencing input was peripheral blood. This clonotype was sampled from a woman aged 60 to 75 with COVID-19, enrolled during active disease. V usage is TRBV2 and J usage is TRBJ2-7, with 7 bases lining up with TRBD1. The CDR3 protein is CASSNRDSGSYEQYF. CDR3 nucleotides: TGTGCCAGCAGTAACCGGGACAGCGGATCCTACGAGCAGTACTTC.